The present TCR beta chain was sequenced within a study of blood T cell repertoires in COVID-19. Study processing details: Cell counts per sample came from amplifying reference gene primers. Libraries were prepared by immunoSEQ multiplex PCR; TCRdb keeps only in-frame clonotypes and omits some of them. V and J calls and clone size come straight from that table; D and trimming were deduced from the DNA. The sample lists around 130,000 clones; more than 85% were seen once. CDR1 is LNHDA, CDR2 SQIVND, per germline (reference sequence). The CDR3 contains 17 residues. Trimming shortened V by 4 bases and J by 4 bases, and 20 bases separated the two germline ends.

This sequence was found in a man in his fifties or sixties with active or convalescent COVID-19. V gene TRBV19 combines with J gene TRBJ1-5; TRBD1 is a possible D gene (6 bases). Sequencing used peripheral blood. CDR3 DNA sequence: TGTGCCAGTAGTACTCGCCCTGCAGGGGCGATAAATCAGCCCCAGCATTTT. This encodes CASSTRPAGAINQPQHF. Drawing the rest from reference TRBV19 and TRBJ1-5, the complete variable domain is DGGITQSPKYLFRKEGQNVTLSCEQNLNHDAMYWYRQDPGQGLRLIYYSQIVNDFQKGDIAEGYSVSREKKESFPLTVTSAQKNPTAFYLCASSTRPAGAINQPQHFGDGTRLSIL.